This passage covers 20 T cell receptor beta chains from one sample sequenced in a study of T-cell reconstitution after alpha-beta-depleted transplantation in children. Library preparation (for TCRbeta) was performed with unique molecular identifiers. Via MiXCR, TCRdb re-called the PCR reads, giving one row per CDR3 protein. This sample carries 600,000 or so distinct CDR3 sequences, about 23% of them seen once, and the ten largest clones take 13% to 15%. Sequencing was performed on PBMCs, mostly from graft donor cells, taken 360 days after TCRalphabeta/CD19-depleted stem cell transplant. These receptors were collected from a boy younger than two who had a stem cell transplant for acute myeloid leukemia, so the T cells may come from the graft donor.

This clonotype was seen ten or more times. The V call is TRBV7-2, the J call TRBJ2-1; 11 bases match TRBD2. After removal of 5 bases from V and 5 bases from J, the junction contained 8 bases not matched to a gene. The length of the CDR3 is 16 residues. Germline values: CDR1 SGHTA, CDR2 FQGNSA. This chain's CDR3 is CASSIDSGGAHNEQFF. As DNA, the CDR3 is TGTGCCAGCAGCATCGATAGCGGGGGGGCCCACAATGAGCAGTTCTTC.

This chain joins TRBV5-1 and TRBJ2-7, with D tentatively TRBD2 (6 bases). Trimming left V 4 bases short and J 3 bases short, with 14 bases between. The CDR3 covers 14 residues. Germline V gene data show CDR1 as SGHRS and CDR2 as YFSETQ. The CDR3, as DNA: TGCGCCAGCAGCCTGGGGGGATTCGGCTACGAGCAGTACGTC. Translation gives CASSLGGFGYEQYV.

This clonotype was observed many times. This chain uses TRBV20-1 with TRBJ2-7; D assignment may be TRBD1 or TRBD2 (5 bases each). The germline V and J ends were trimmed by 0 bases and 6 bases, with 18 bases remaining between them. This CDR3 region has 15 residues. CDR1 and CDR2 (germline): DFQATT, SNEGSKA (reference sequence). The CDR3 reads CSAREGAVGAAEQYF. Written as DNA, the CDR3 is TGCAGTGCTAGAGAAGGCGCAGTCGGGGCCGCCGAGCAGTACTTC.

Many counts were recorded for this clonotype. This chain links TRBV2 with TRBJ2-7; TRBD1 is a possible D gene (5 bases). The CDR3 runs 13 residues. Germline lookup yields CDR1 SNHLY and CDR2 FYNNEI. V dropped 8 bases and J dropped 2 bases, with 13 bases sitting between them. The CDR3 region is CASLETATYEQYV. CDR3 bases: TGTGCCAGCTTAGAGACAGCCACCTACGAGCAGTACGTC.

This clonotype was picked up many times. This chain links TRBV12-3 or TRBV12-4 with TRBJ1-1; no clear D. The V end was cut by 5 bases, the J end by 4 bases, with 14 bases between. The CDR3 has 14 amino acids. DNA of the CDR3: TGTGCCAGCAGTAGAGAGGTTGAGGGCACTGAAGCTTTCTTT. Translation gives CASSREVEGTEAFF.

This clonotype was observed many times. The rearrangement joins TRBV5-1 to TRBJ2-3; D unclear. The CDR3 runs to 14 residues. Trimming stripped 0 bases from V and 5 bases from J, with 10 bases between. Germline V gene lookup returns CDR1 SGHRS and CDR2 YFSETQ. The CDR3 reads CASSLGSIGDTQYF. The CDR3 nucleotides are TGCGCCAGCAGCTTGGGTTCCATCGGAGATACGCAGTATTTT.

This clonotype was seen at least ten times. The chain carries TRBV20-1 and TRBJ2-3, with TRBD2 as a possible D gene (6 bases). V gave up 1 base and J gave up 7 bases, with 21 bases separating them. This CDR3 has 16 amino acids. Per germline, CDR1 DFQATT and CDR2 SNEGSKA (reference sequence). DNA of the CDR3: TGCAGTGCTAGAGTTCCTGGACTATTGGGGTCACATACGCAGTATTTT. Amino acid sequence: CSARVPGLLGSHTQYF.

The CDR3 reads CASTFDREQETQYF. CDR3 coding DNA: TGTGCCAGCACCTTTGACAGGGAGCAAGAGACCCAGTACTTC. V usage is TRBV7-9 and J usage is TRBJ2-5; TRBD1 matches at 7 bases. The J segment lost 2 bases and the V segment lost 7 bases, leaving 7 bases of the junction unmatched. From germline, CDR1 is SEHNR and CDR2 FQNEAQ (reference sequence). The CDR3 runs 14 residues.

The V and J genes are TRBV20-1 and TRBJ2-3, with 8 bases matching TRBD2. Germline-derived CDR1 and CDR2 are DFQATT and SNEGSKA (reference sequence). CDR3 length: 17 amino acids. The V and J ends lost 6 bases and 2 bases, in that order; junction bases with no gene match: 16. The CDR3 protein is CSASPSSGAPITDTQYF. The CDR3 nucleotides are TGCAGTGCCAGTCCCAGTAGCGGGGCACCTATCACAGATACGCAGTATTTT.

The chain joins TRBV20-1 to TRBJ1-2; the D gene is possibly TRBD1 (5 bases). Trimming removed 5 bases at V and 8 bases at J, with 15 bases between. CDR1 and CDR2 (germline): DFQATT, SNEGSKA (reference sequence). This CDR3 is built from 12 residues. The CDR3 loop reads CSAEVGRGGYTF. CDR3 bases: TGCAGTGCTGAAGTAGGGAGGGGCGGCTACACCTTC.

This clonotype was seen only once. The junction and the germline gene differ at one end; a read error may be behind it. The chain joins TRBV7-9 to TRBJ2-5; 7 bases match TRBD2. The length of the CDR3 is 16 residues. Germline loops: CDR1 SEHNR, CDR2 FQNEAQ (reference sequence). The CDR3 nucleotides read TGTGCCAGCAGCTTGAGTCGGGCTAGCGGAAAAGAGACCCGGTACTTC. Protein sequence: CASSLSRASGKETRYF.

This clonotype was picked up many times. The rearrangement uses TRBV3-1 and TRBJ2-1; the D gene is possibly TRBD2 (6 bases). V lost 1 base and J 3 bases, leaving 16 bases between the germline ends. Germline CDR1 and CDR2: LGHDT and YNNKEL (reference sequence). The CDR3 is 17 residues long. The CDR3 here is CASSQGLGGVIYNEQFF. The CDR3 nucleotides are TGTGCCAGCAGCCAAGGGCTAGGCGGGGTGATCTACAATGAGCAGTTCTTC.

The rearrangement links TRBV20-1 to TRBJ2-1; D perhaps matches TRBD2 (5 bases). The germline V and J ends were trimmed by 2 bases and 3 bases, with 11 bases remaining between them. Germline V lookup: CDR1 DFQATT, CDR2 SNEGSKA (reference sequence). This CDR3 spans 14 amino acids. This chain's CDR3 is CSARPPGNYNEQFF. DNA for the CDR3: TGCAGTGCTAGACCTCCGGGGAACTACAATGAGCAGTTCTTC.

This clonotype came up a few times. Here the CDR3 reads CSAIPTDTQYF. The CDR3 coding sequence is TGCAGTGCTATCCCCACAGATACGCAGTATTTT. V gene TRBV20-1 combines with J gene TRBJ2-3; D is unresolved. Between the trimmed V and J ends, which lost 4 bases and 2 bases, there was a span of 4 bases. Per the germline V gene, CDR1 is DFQATT and CDR2 is SNEGSKA (reference sequence). This CDR3 comprises 11 residues.

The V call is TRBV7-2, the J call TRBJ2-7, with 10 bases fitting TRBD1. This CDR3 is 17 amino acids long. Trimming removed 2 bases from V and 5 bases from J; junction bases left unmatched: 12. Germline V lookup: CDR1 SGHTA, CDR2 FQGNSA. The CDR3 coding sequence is TGTGCCAGCAGCTTAAACCTCCTGCGGGACAGGGGCCACGAGCAGTACTTC. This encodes CASSLNLLRDRGHEQYF.

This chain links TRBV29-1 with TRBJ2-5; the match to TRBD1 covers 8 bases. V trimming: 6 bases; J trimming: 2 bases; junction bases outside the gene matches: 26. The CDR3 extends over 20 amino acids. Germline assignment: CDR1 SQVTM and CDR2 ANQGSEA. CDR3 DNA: TGCAGCGTCGACGGCTATGACAGGGGCTTGGATTCACGGGGGCAAGAGACCCAGTACTTC. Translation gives CSVDGYDRGLDSRGQETQYF.

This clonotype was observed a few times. The CDR3 region has the DNA TGTGCCAGCAGTGCCTGGTACTCCTACTCCTACGAGCAGTACGTC. Encoded protein: CASSAWYSYSYEQYV. The gene calls are TRBV6-1 and TRBJ2-7, with D uncertain. The germline CDR1 and CDR2 sequences are MNHNS and SASEGT. V lost 4 bases to trimming and J lost 0 bases, with 13 bases between them. This CDR3 contains 15 residues.

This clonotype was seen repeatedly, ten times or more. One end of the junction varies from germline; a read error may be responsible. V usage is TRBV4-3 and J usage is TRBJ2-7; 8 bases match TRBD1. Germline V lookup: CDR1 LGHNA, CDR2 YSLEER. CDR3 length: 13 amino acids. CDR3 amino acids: CASSQDRGYEQYF. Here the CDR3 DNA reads TGTGCCAGCAGCCAAGACAGGGGTTACGAGCAGTACTTC.

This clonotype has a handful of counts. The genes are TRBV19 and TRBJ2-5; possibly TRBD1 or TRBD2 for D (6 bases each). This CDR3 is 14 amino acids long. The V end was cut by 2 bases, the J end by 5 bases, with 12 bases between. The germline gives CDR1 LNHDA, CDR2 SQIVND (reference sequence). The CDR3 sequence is CASSITTGAETQYF. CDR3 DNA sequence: TGTGCCAGTAGTATAACGACGGGGGCCGAGACCCAGTACTTC.

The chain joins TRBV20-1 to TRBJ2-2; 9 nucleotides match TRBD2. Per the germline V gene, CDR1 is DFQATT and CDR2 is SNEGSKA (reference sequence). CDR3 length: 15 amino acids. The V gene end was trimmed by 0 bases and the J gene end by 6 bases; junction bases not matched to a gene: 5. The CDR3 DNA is TGCAGTGCTAGAGATGCGGGGGGGCAGGCCGGGGAGCTGTTTTTT. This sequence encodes CSARDAGGQAGELFF.